This T cell receptor (beta chain) was captured in a study of graft-versus-host responses after intestinal transplantation. On the study more broadly: Anti-thymocyte globulin was used for induction in all recipients, who then took tacrolimus and steroids for roughly three years. Study conclusions and caveats: Recipient marrow harbored GvH clones, some of which surfaced first in ileum or blood.

Germline loops: CDR1 SNHLY, CDR2 FYNNEI. This CDR3 has 13 residues. Trimming pared 7 bases from V and 4 bases from J, leaving 12 bases between. The data were produced by immunoSEQ multiplex PCR, yet TCRdb's version contains in-frame clones alone and is incomplete. The repertoire includes some 96,000 clones, more than 85% of them detected once, and roughly 0.97% sits in the top ten. As to this clone: The antigen remains unidentified.

Sequences were derived from unstimulated CD4+ T cells sorted from spleen or lymph node cells, sampled before transplant. The chain has TRBV2 and TRBJ2-3; TRBD1 might be the D (6 bases). The receptor comes from a human donor who was the organ donor for an intestinal transplant. Written as DNA, the CDR3 is TGTGCCAGCAACGACAGGCGACCAGATACGCAGTATTTT. It codes for CASNDRRPDTQYF.